This record covers a single T cell receptor beta chain. This entry is derived from a study of blood T cell repertoires in COVID-19. At the level of the study: From the United States, Italy and Spain came samples of acute and convalescent COVID-19. Sample material is recorded as cDNA or gDNA derived from T cells, B-cell-depleted T cells, or PBMCs.

Germline lookup yields CDR1 LGHNA and CDR2 YSLEER. V lost 1 base, J lost 5 bases, and 12 bases lay in between. The CDR3 length is 15 residues. Original data processing: It was from reference gene primer amplification that nucleated cell counts were estimated. The table came from immunoSEQ multiplex PCR; TCRdb's copy has only in-frame clones and leaves some out. That table furnishes V, J and clone size, whereas the DNA furnished D and trimming. Of more than 250,000 clones listed, about 90% are singletons. The chain joins TRBV4-3 to TRBJ2-1; a possible D gene is TRBD2 (6 bases). The sample was peripheral blood. The sequence was collected from a woman aged 25 to 45 who had recovered from COVID-19. The CDR3 spells CASSQGTGVNNEQFF. In DNA, the CDR3 is TGCGCCAGCAGCCAAGGTACGGGAGTTAACAATGAGCAGTTCTTC.